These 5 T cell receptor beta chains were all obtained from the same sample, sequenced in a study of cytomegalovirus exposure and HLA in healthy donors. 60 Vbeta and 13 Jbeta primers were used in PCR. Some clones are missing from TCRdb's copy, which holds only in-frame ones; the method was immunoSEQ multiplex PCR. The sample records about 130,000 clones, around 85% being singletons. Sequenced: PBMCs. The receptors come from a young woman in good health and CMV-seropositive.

CDR3 loop: CASSPTGFEQYF. CDR3 nucleotide sequence: TGTGCCAGTAGTCCAACAGGGTTCGAGCAGTACTTC. The chain joins TRBV19 to TRBJ2-7, with D possibly TRBD1 on 6 matching bases. Trimming took off 5 bases at V and 6 bases at J, with 11 bases between the two ends. In germline, CDR1 is LNHDA, CDR2 SQIVND (reference sequence). The CDR3 totals 12 residues.

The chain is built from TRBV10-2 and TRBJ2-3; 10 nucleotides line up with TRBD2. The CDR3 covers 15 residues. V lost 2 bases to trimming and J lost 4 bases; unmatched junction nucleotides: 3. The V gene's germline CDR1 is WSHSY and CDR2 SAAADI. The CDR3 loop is CASSEPSGGADTQYF. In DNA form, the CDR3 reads TGCGCCAGCAGTGAGCCGAGCGGGGGGGCAGATACGCAGTATTTT.

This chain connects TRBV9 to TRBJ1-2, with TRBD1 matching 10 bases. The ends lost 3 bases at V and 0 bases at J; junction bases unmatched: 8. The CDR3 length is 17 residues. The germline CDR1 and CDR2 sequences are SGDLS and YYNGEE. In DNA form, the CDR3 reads TGTGCCAGCAGCGCCGGGACAGGGGCCCTAGCTAACTATGGCTACACCTTC. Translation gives CASSAGTGALANYGYTF.

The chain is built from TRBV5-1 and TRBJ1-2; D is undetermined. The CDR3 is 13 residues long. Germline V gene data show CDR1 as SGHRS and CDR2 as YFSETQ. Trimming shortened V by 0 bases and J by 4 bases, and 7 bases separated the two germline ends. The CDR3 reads CASSLGQFYGYTF. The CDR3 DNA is TGCGCCAGCAGCTTGGGTCAGTTCTATGGCTACACCTTC.

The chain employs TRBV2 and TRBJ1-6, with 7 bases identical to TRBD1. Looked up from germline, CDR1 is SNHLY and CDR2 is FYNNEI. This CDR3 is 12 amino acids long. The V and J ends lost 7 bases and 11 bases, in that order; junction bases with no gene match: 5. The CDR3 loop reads CASNRQGTPLHF. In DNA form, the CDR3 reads TGTGCCAGCAATCGACAGGGAACACCCCTCCACTTT.